One and the same sample provided the 32 T cell receptor beta chains below, sequenced in a study of blood T cell repertoires in COVID-19. TCRdb keeps only in-frame clones here, not all; method: immunoSEQ multiplex PCR. The table includes about 88,000 clones, over 90% detected once. The sequencing input was peripheral blood. These receptor sequences come from a man in his sixties with acute or convalescent COVID-19.

The rearrangement joins TRBV5-1 to TRBJ2-1; 7 bases map to TRBD1. Germline V CDR1 and CDR2: SGHRS, YFSETQ. The CDR3 totals 15 residues. V shed 5 bases, J shed 6 bases, and the junction held 11 bases outside the gene matches. In DNA, the CDR3 is TGCGCCAGCAGACCAAGGGGGCTTGAGACCAATGAGCAGTTCTTC. Amino acid sequence: CASRPRGLETNEQFF.

This chain uses TRBV7-9 with TRBJ1-3; D remains ambiguous. Germline values: CDR1 SEHNR, CDR2 FQNEAQ (reference sequence). The V gene lost 1 base and the J gene lost 0 bases, with 7 bases spanning the gap. CDR3 length: 15 amino acids. The DNA for the CDR3 is TGTGCCAGCAGCTTAGGCTCCGGCTCTGGAAACACCATATATTTT. This codes for CASSLGSGSGNTIYF.

The CDR3 sequence: CASSLGGDSAEKLFF. CDR3 DNA: TGTGCCAGCAGCTTAGGCGGGGACAGCGCTGAAAAACTGTTTTTT. The rearrangement uses TRBV11-3 and TRBJ1-4, with 7 bases aligning to TRBD1. The junction had 6 bases not matched to a gene; V was cut back by 1 base and J by 7 bases. The germline gives CDR1 SGHNT, CDR2 YENEEA. This CDR3 is 15 amino acids long.

The chain is built from TRBV29-1 and TRBJ1-2; D may be TRBD1 (5 bases). V lost 4 bases and J lost 4, with 16 bases in between. CDR1 and CDR2 (germline): SQVTM, ANQGSEA. This CDR3 comprises 14 residues. DNA of the CDR3: TGCAGCGTTGGCGGGGGAGGCACCCGCTATGGCTACACCTTC. Translating it yields CSVGGGGTRYGYTF.

This chain connects TRBV7-8 to TRBJ2-2; no definite D call. Trimming pared 1 base from V and 6 bases from J, leaving 9 bases between. This CDR3 is 14 amino acids long. Germline V gene data show CDR1 as SGHVS and CDR2 as FQNEAQ. In DNA form, the CDR3 reads TGTGCCAGCAGCTTAGACCGGGTTTCCGGGGAGCTGTTTTTT. Translation gives CASSLDRVSGELFF. Full variable domain (remainder filled in from reference TRBV7-8 and TRBJ2-2): GAGVSQSPRYKVAKRGQDVALRCDPISGHVSLFWYQQALGQGPEFLTYFQNEAQLDKSGLPSDRFFAERPEGSVSTLKIQRTQQEDSAVYLCASSLDRVSGELFFGEGSRLTVL.

The chain uses TRBV7-2 and TRBJ1-2; D is possibly TRBD1 (6 bases). With 1 base removed from V and 2 bases from J, the gap between germline ends came to 14 bases. The CDR3 is 16 residues long. Germline-derived CDR1 and CDR2 are SGHTA and FQGNSA. DNA of the CDR3: TGTGCCAGCAGCTTAGGTGGATCAGGGGAAAACTATGGCTACACCTTC. Translation: CASSLGGSGENYGYTF.

This rearrangement joins TRBV4-1 to TRBJ1-1, with 10 bases that match TRBD1. With 6 bases clipped from V and 3 bases from J, the junction kept 7 bases outside the gene matches. CDR3 size: 15 residues. From germline, CDR1 is MGHRA and CDR2 YSYEKL. This CDR3 reads CASSMTGGMYTEAFF. CDR3 nucleotides: TGCGCCAGCAGTATGACAGGGGGCATGTACACTGAAGCTTTCTTT.

V and J are TRBV4-1 and TRBJ2-1; the match to TRBD2 covers 7 bases. Germline CDR1 and CDR2: MGHRA and YSYEKL. CDR3 length: 17 amino acids. With 4 bases clipped from V and 0 bases from J, the junction kept 9 bases outside the gene matches. CDR3 sequence reads: CASSREGSGGSYNEQFF. As DNA, the CDR3 is TGCGCCAGCAGCCGGGAAGGGTCGGGAGGCTCCTACAATGAGCAGTTCTTC.

The chain recombines TRBV6-5 with TRBJ2-3; 8 nucleotides agree with TRBD1. Germline CDR1 MNHEY, CDR2 SVGAGI. The V segment lost 6 bases and the J segment 3 bases; nucleotides outside the gene matches: 2. This CDR3 contains 13 residues. The CDR3 bases are TGTGCCAGCAGAACAGGGGGAACAGATACGCAGTATTTT. Amino acid sequence: CASRTGGTDTQYF.

The chain links TRBV11-3 to TRBJ2-3, with a possible D match to TRBD1 (6 bases). The CDR3 has 14 residues. Germline CDR1 is SGHNT and CDR2 is YENEEA. V was cut by 1 base and J by 5 bases, with 10 bases left in between. CDR3 amino acids: CASSLGNREDTQYF. The CDR3 DNA sequence: TGTGCCAGCAGCTTAGGAAACAGGGAAGATACGCAGTATTTT.

The chain uses TRBV27 and TRBJ2-3; 11 nucleotides align to TRBD2. V lost 3 bases, J lost 5 bases, and 4 bases stayed unmatched. Germline assignment: CDR1 MNHEY and CDR2 SMNVEV (reference sequence). The CDR3 contains 15 residues. The CDR3 loop reads CASSLGTSGLDTQYF. The CDR3 DNA reads TGTGCCAGCAGTTTGGGGACTAGCGGACTAGATACGCAGTATTTT.

The gene calls are TRBV19 and TRBJ1-1; weak D call: TRBD1 (6 bases). Germline values: CDR1 LNHDA, CDR2 SQIVND (reference sequence). The CDR3 is 14 amino acids. Deletions cut 5 bases from V and 1 base from J, with 11 bases between. CDR3 bases: TGTGCCAGTAGTCCAGGGGTGTCGAACACTGAAGCTTTCTTT. It translates to CASSPGVSNTEAFF. The full variable domain, with the rest looked up from reference TRBV19 and TRBJ1-1, is DGGITQSPKYLFRKEGQNVTLSCEQNLNHDAMYWYRQDPGQGLRLIYYSQIVNDFQKGDIAEGYSVSREKKESFPLTVTSAQKNPTAFYLCASSPGVSNTEAFFGQGTRLTVV.

This clone was recorded once. This chain uses TRBV6-6 with TRBJ1-2; TRBD1 is a possible D gene (6 bases). CDR1 and CDR2 from the germline V gene are MNHNY and SVGAGI (reference sequence). The CDR3 is 13 amino acids. The V and J ends lost 6 bases and 4 bases respectively, with 12 bases between them. The CDR3 here is CASSHREGYGYTF. The CDR3, as DNA: TGTGCCAGCAGCCACAGGGAGGGCTATGGCTACACCTTC.

This chain joins TRBV7-9 and TRBJ2-1, with 11 bases that match TRBD2. CDR1 is SEHNR, CDR2 FQNEAQ, per germline (reference sequence). This CDR3 is 16 amino acids long. The trim removed 5 bases at V and 2 bases at J, leaving 5 bases unmatched. As DNA, the CDR3 is TGTGCCAGCAGCGTTAGACTAGCGGGAACCTACAATGAGCAGTTCTTC. Translating gives CASSVRLAGTYNEQFF.

V is TRBV19 and J is TRBJ2-5; TRBD1 aligns across 7 bases. The germline V gene has CDR1 LNHDA and CDR2 SQIVND (reference sequence). This CDR3 spans 16 amino acids. V lost 5 bases and J lost 0; bases outside the gene matches: 9. The CDR3 sequence is CASSSTTGAYQETQYF. Here the CDR3 DNA reads TGTGCCAGTAGTTCCACCACAGGGGCGTACCAAGAGACCCAGTACTTC.

This chain connects TRBV28 to TRBJ2-3; TRBD1 agrees at 7 bases. The CDR3 is made up of 13 amino acids. Per germline, CDR1 MDHEN and CDR2 SYDVKM. V was clipped by 6 bases and J by 4 bases; unmatched bases: 4. The CDR3 spells CASSRTGADTQYF. The CDR3, as DNA: TGTGCCAGCAGCCGCACAGGGGCAGATACGCAGTATTTT. The whole variable domain, filled in from reference TRBV28 and TRBJ2-3, reads DVKVTQSSRYLVKRTGEKVFLECVQDMDHENMFWYRQDPGLGLRLIYFSYDVKMKEKGDIPEGYSVSREKKERFSLILESASTNQTSMYLCASSRTGADTQYFGPGTRLTVL.

The chain is built from TRBV5-8 and TRBJ1-4, with D unresolved. V was pared by 6 bases and J by 13 bases, with 13 bases between. Germline V gene data show CDR1 as SGHTS and CDR2 as YDEGEE. There are 11 residues in the CDR3. The CDR3: CASTVESRLFF. The CDR3 nucleotides read TGTGCCAGCACCGTTGAGTCTAGACTGTTTTTT.

This chain links TRBV5-1 with TRBJ2-7, with 9 bases fitting TRBD2. Germline-derived CDR1 and CDR2 are SGHRS and YFSETQ. There are 15 residues in the CDR3. J was trimmed by 6 bases and V by 3 bases; bases with no gene match: 10. The CDR3 protein is CASSSVLAGTSEQYF. DNA of the CDR3: TGCGCCAGCAGCTCGGTGCTAGCGGGAACAAGCGAGCAGTACTTC.

The rearrangement links TRBV7-2 to TRBJ1-6; D is ambiguous. The CDR3 length is 14 residues. Looked up from germline, CDR1 is SGHTA and CDR2 is FQGNSA. Trimming removed 3 bases at V and 2 bases at J, with 5 bases between. CDR3: CASSFTAYNSPLHF. CDR3 bases: TGTGCCAGCAGCTTTACAGCCTATAATTCACCCCTCCACTTT.

The CDR3 sequence: CASSPRGTQEGEQYF. CDR3 DNA: TGTGCCAGCAGCCCTCGCGGGACCCAAGAGGGCGAGCAGTACTTC. V usage is TRBV9 and J usage is TRBJ2-7; perhaps TRBD2 as D (6 bases). The CDR3 length is 15 residues. Germline loops: CDR1 SGDLS, CDR2 YYNGEE. V lost 4 bases and J 6 bases, leaving 20 bases between the germline ends.

The chain couples TRBV29-1 to TRBJ2-5; perhaps TRBD2 as D (7 bases). The CDR3 is 15 residues long. Germline V gives CDR1 SQVTM, CDR2 ANQGSEA. Trimming pared 4 bases from V and 0 bases from J, leaving 15 bases between. The CDR3: CSVAGGRDYQETQYF. CDR3 DNA: TGCAGCGTTGCGGGGGGCCGGGACTACCAAGAGACCCAGTACTTC.

The genes are TRBV11-2 and TRBJ2-1; TRBD1 matches 9 bases. The CDR3 is 17 residues long. Germline assignment: CDR1 SGHAT and CDR2 FQNNGV. V shed 5 bases, J shed 6 bases, and the junction held 14 bases outside the gene matches. CDR3 nucleotide sequence: TGTGCCAGCAGCCCTTATGGGAGGGGACAGGGCGGCAATGAGCAGTTCTTC. Its protein product is CASSPYGRGQGGNEQFF.

The chain is built from TRBV30 and TRBJ2-2, with a weak D call TRBD1 (5 bases). The V and J ends lost 0 bases and 1 base respectively, with 9 bases between them. The CDR3 sequence is 15 residues long. Germline V gene sequence: CDR1 GTSNPN, CDR2 SVGIG (reference sequence). The CDR3 region has the DNA TGTGCCTGGAGTGTAGGACACCTGAACACCGGGGAGCTGTTTTTT. Translated: CAWSVGHLNTGELFF.

In DNA, the CDR3 is TGTGCCAGCTCTTACAGGGGTTTCAGCACTGAAGCTTTCTTT. Its protein is CASSYRGFSTEAFF. The chain is built from TRBV11-2 and TRBJ1-1; 7 positions match TRBD1. From germline, CDR1 is SGHAT and CDR2 FQNNGV. The CDR3 runs to 14 residues. V was clipped by 8 bases and J by 4 bases; unmatched bases: 10.

The chain carries TRBV11-2 and TRBJ2-7; 7 nucleotides align to TRBD1. The germline V gene has CDR1 SGHAT and CDR2 FQNNGV. The V gene end was trimmed by 1 base and the J gene end by 0 bases; junction bases not matched to a gene: 0. The CDR3 consists of 14 residues. The CDR3 bases are TGTGCCAGCAGCTTAGCAGGGGGCTCCTACGAGCAGTACTTC. Its protein product is CASSLAGGSYEQYF.

The sample holds one count of this clone. The V call is TRBV4-3, the J call TRBJ2-7; 14 nucleotides agree with TRBD2. Germline CDR1 LGHNA, CDR2 YSLEER. Trimming removed 3 bases from V and 5 bases from J; junction bases left unmatched: 3. The CDR3 has 15 residues. The CDR3 coding sequence is TGCGCCAGCAGCCACACGGGACTAGCGGGAGACGAGCAGTACTTC. It encodes CASSHTGLAGDEQYF.

The chain is built from TRBV5-8 and TRBJ1-2, with D possibly being TRBD1 (5 bases). This CDR3 contains 14 residues. The ends were cut back, 0 bases at V and 8 bases at J, with 14 bases in the middle. Germline-derived CDR1 and CDR2 are SGHTS and YDEGEE. Here the CDR3 reads CASSLDPEGSGYTF. The CDR3 DNA follows: TGTGCCAGCAGCTTGGATCCGGAGGGGAGCGGCTACACCTTC.

By share, this clone counts as medium-sized (0.01 to 0.1%). The rearrangement joins TRBV6-2 or TRBV6-3 to TRBJ2-3; a weak D match, TRBD1 (5 bases). This CDR3 contains 15 residues. Germline V CDR1 and CDR2: MNHEY, SVGEGT. V lost 7 bases and J lost 5, with 19 bases in between. In DNA, the CDR3 is TGTGCCAGCAACCCCCCGACAGCCGGGCAAGATACGCAGTATTTT. Protein: CASNPPTAGQDTQYF.

The genes are TRBV4-2 and TRBJ2-5; TRBD1 matches at 10 bases. The trim removed 1 base at V and 1 base at J, leaving 3 bases unmatched. The CDR3 runs 16 residues. Per the germline V gene, CDR1 is LGHNA and CDR2 is YNFKEQ. The CDR3 nucleotides are TGTGCCAGCAGCCAAGTAGGGACAGGGGCCCAAGAGACCCAGTACTTC. As protein: CASSQVGTGAQETQYF.

V and J are TRBV27 and TRBJ1-5, with D uncertain. CDR1 and CDR2 (germline): MNHEY, SMNVEV (reference sequence). The CDR3 spans 13 residues. Between the trimmed V and J ends, which lost 6 bases and 6 bases, there was a span of 12 bases. The CDR3 bases are TGTGCCAGCAGCGCGGGGTGGGGTCAGCCCCAGCATTTT. Protein product: CASSAGWGQPQHF.

The chain is built from TRBV2 and TRBJ2-2; 9 bases map to TRBD1. Germline V gene sequence: CDR1 SNHLY, CDR2 FYNNEI. This CDR3 comprises 15 residues. The V segment lost 3 bases and the J segment 5 bases; nucleotides outside the gene matches: 4. The CDR3 loop reads CASSDGTGRTGELFF. The DNA of the CDR3 is TGTGCCAGCAGTGATGGGACAGGGAGAACCGGGGAGCTGTTTTTT.

The V call is TRBV19, the J call TRBJ1-2; TRBD1 might be the D (6 bases). This CDR3 has 15 amino acids. The germline CDR1 and CDR2 sequences are LNHDA and SQIVND (reference sequence). V was shortened by 3 bases and J by 8 bases, with 19 bases between the two germline ends. The CDR3 is CASSISGRGTSGYTF. DNA for the CDR3: TGTGCCAGTAGTATTTCGGGCAGGGGAACATCCGGCTACACCTTC.